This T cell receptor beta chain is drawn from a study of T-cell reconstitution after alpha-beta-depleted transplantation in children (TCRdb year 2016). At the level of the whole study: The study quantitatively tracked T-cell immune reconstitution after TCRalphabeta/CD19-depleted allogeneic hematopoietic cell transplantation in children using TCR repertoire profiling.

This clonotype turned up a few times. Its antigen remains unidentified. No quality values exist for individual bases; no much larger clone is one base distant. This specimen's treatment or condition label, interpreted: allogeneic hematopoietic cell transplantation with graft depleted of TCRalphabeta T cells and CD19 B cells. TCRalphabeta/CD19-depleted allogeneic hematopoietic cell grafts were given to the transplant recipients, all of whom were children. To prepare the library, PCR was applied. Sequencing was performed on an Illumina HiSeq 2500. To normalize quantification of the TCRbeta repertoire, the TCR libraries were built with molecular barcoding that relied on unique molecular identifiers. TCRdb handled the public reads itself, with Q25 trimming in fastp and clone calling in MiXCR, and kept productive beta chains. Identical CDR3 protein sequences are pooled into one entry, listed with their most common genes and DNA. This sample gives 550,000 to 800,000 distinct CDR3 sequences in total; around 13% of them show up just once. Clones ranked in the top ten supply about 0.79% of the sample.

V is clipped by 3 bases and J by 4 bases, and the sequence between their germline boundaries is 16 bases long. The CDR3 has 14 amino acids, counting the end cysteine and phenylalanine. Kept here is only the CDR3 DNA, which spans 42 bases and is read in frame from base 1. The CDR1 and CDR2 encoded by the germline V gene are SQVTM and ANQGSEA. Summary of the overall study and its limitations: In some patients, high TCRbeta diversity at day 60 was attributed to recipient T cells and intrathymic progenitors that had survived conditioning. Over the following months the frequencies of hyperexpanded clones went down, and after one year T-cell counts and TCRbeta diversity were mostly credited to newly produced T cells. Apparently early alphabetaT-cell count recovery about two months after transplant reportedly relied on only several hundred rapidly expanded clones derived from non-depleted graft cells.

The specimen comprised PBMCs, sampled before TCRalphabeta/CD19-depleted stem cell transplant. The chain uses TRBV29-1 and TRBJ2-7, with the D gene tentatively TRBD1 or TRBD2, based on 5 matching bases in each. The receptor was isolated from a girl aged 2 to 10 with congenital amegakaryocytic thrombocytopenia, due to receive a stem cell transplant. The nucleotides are TGCAGCGTTGAGGGGGTCGGGGCTGAATACGAGCAGTACTTC. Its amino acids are CSVEGVGAEYEQYF.